The 22 T cell receptor beta chains presented below share a single source sample, sequenced in a study of shared clonotypes between healthy human individuals. The naive CD8 population came from CD45RO-negative cells selected for CCR7, without terminally differentiated effector memory CD45RA+ cells. Here immunoSEQ multiplex PCR was the method, and the copy in TCRdb shows in-frame clones only, minus some. This table holds around 1.9 million clones, 85% to 95% found once. Sequencing input: naive CD8+ T cells from PBMCs. These TCRs come from a man in his late teens or twenties in good health. Some clones in this sample may be carry-over from other donors' samples.

CDR3 in amino acids: CASSLGQDYGYTF. The CDR3 DNA sequence: TGCGCCAGCAGCTTAGGACAGGACTATGGCTACACCTTC. The rearrangement joins TRBV5-1 to TRBJ1-2, with TRBD1 matching 7 bases. CDR3 length equals 13 residues. V was clipped by 2 bases and J by 3 bases; unmatched bases: 1. The V gene's germline CDR1 is SGHRS and CDR2 YFSETQ. The full variable domain, rest sourced from reference TRBV5-1 and TRBJ1-2, is KAGVTQTPRYLIKTRGQQVTLSCSPISGHRSVSWYQQTPGQGLQFLFEYFSETQRNKGNFPGRFSGRQFSNSRSEMNVSTLELGDSALYLCASSLGQDYGYTFGSGTRLTVV.

The gene calls are TRBV9 and TRBJ2-1; 11 bases fit TRBD1. V dropped 3 bases and J dropped 9; count of bases not matched to a gene: 5. The germline gives CDR1 SGDLS, CDR2 YYNGEE. The CDR3 extends over 14 amino acids. CDR3 sequence: CASSAWTGGSEQFF. The DNA of the CDR3 is TGTGCCAGCAGCGCGTGGACAGGGGGCAGTGAGCAGTTCTTC.

The chain has TRBV11-2 and TRBJ2-1, with 13 nucleotides matching TRBD2. Trimming cost V 5 bases and J 0 bases; bases outside gene matches: 4. CDR3 size: 17 residues. Germline V gene lookup returns CDR1 SGHAT and CDR2 FQNNGV. The CDR3 loop reads CASSQGTSGTSYNEQFF. CDR3 nucleotides: TGTGCCAGCAGCCAAGGGACTAGCGGGACCTCCTACAATGAGCAGTTCTTC.

The rearrangement uses TRBV15 and TRBJ2-3, with D maybe TRBD2 (5 bases). Germline V gives CDR1 LNHNV, CDR2 YYDKDF (reference sequence). V shed 0 bases and J shed 2 bases, with 24 bases lying between them. The CDR3 contains 20 residues. The CDR3 loop is CATSRDMFGSLRANTDTQYF. The CDR3 DNA is TGTGCCACCAGCAGAGATATGTTCGGATCGTTGCGGGCCAACACAGATACGCAGTATTTT.

This clone was recorded once. The V call is TRBV4-1, the J call TRBJ2-7, with 7 bases aligning to TRBD2. The germline V gene encodes CDR1 MGHRA and CDR2 YSYEKL. This CDR3 comprises 15 residues. The V and J ends lost 5 bases and 4 bases, in that order; junction bases with no gene match: 11. Here the CDR3 reads CASSSMGGGPYEQYF. The CDR3 DNA reads as TGCGCCAGCAGCTCAATGGGGGGAGGGCCTTACGAGCAGTACTTC.

The chain recombines TRBV29-1 with TRBJ2-2; D might be TRBD2 (6 bases). Trimming shortened V by 7 bases and J by 4 bases, and 13 bases separated the two germline ends. Germline CDR1 is SQVTM and CDR2 is ANQGSEA. The CDR3 covers 13 residues. CDR3 residues: CSAALGGTGELFF. The CDR3 coding sequence is TGCAGCGCCGCCCTGGGGGGCACCGGGGAGCTGTTTTTT.

The V gene is TRBV28, the J gene TRBJ1-1; 7 bases agree with TRBD1. CDR1 MDHEN and CDR2 SYDVKM come from the germline V gene. V dropped 5 bases and J dropped 5; count of bases not matched to a gene: 5. This CDR3 spans 13 amino acids. The CDR3, as DNA: TGTGCCAGCAGTCCACAGGGGATGACTGAAGCTTTCTTT. Protein: CASSPQGMTEAFF.

The chain couples TRBV5-1 to TRBJ2-1; D gene uncertain. This CDR3 is built from 12 residues. The germline V and J ends were trimmed by 7 bases and 5 bases, with 10 bases remaining between them. Germline assignment: CDR1 SGHRS and CDR2 YFSETQ. The CDR3 DNA sequence: TGCGCCAGCGCTCGCGGAGACAATGAGCAGTTCTTC. It codes for CASARGDNEQFF.

The chain combines TRBV2 with TRBJ2-2; no firm D call. CDR3 size: 13 residues. The germline V gene has CDR1 SNHLY and CDR2 FYNNEI. V lost 4 bases and J lost 7, with 10 bases in between. As DNA, the CDR3 is TGTGCCAGCAGTGTTGGAGCGAACGGGGAGCTGTTTTTT. It yields the protein CASSVGANGELFF.

The chain is built from TRBV11-2 and TRBJ1-2, with D tentatively TRBD1 (5 bases). Per the germline V gene, CDR1 is SGHAT and CDR2 is FQNNGV. The CDR3 extends over 11 amino acids. Trimming cost V 4 bases and J 6 bases, with 6 bases left between them. CDR3 sequence: CASSWGDGYTF. CDR3 coding DNA: TGTGCCAGCAGCTGGGGGGATGGCTACACCTTC.

The chain uses TRBV28 and TRBJ1-4; 8 nucleotides agree with TRBD1. The CDR3 is 17 residues long. V shed 3 bases, J shed 7 bases, and the junction held 13 bases outside the gene matches. The germline V gene encodes CDR1 MDHEN and CDR2 SYDVKM. The CDR3 loop is CASSLGEGRTGLEKLFF. The CDR3 DNA reads as TGTGCCAGCAGTTTGGGTGAGGGGAGGACAGGGCTTGAAAAACTGTTTTTT.

This rearrangement joins TRBV7-2 to TRBJ2-3; 10 bases fit TRBD2. Looked up from germline, CDR1 is SGHTA and CDR2 is FQGNSA. The J segment lost 2 bases and the V segment lost 5 bases, leaving 7 bases of the junction unmatched. This CDR3 contains 16 residues. The DNA for the CDR3 is TGTGCCAGCAGCCGTCTAGCGGGGGCTTACACAGATACGCAGTATTTT. It encodes CASSRLAGAYTDTQYF.

The chain links TRBV5-8 to TRBJ1-2; 7 bases are shared with TRBD1. Germline assignment: CDR1 SGHTS and CDR2 YDEGEE. The CDR3 is made up of 15 amino acids. After removal of 0 bases from V and 2 bases from J, the junction contained 4 bases not matched to a gene. The CDR3: CASSLEGAVNYGYTF. The DNA for the CDR3 is TGTGCCAGCAGCTTGGAGGGGGCCGTCAACTATGGCTACACCTTC.

To note about this clone: The same CDR3 can be traced to other DNA sequences in this sample. The chain combines TRBV28 with TRBJ2-3; D unclear. V lost 2 bases and J lost 4, with 1 base in between. This CDR3 spans 11 amino acids. Germline V gene lookup returns CDR1 MDHEN and CDR2 SYDVKM. The CDR3 is CASSLPDTQYF. Written as DNA, the CDR3 is TGTGCCAGCAGTTTACCAGATACGCAGTATTTT.

Turning to this clone: Other DNA sequences from this sample encode an identical CDR3 as well. The J gene is TRBJ2-7, the V gene TRBV5-1; TRBD1 or TRBD2 may be the D gene (5 bases each). The length of the CDR3 is 15 residues. The V gene's germline CDR1 is SGHRS and CDR2 YFSETQ. The ends were cut back, 0 bases at V and 0 bases at J, with 10 bases in the middle. CDR3 DNA: TGCGCCAGCAGCTTGGTGGGACCTTCCTCCTACGAGCAGTACTTC. The encoded protein is CASSLVGPSSYEQYF.

The chain combines TRBV5-4 with TRBJ1-3, with D maybe TRBD1 (5 bases). Trimming left V 4 bases short and J 8 bases short, with 13 bases between. The germline V gene encodes CDR1 SGHNT and CDR2 YYREEE (reference sequence). The CDR3 consists of 13 residues. CDR3 region: CASSPGTRDTIYF. CDR3 bases: TGTGCCAGCAGCCCAGGGACTAGAGACACCATATATTTT.

V and J are TRBV27 and TRBJ2-3, with 10 bases fitting TRBD2. Germline CDR1 is MNHEY and CDR2 is SMNVEV (reference sequence). V was pared by 5 bases and J by 0 bases, with 17 bases of the junction left unmatched. The CDR3 has 20 amino acids. As DNA, the CDR3 is TGTGCCAGCAGTGGAGAGGCTAGCGGGAGTTTCGCCTTCAGCACAGATACGCAGTATTTT. Its translation is CASSGEASGSFAFSTDTQYF.

Points on this clone: Other DNA sequences in this specimen translate into the identical CDR3. The J gene is TRBJ2-1, the V gene TRBV7-6, with D perhaps matching TRBD2 (5 bases). Germline V gene lookup returns CDR1 SGHVS and CDR2 FNYEAQ. This CDR3 region has 13 residues. The ends were cut back, 5 bases at V and 7 bases at J, with 12 bases in the middle. CDR3 in amino acids: CASSPRTANEQFF. CDR3 bases: TGTGCCAGCAGCCCACGGACTGCGAATGAGCAGTTCTTC.

The chain carries TRBV7-3 and TRBJ2-3, with D unclear. The CDR3 is 13 residues long. V was cut by 5 bases and J by 6 bases, with 12 bases left in between. Per the germline V gene, CDR1 is SGHTA and CDR2 is FQGTGA. CDR3 loop: CASSRLVVDTQYF. In DNA, the CDR3 is TGTGCCAGCAGCCGACTTGTGGTGGATACGCAGTATTTT. Based on the CDR3 plus reference TRBV7-3 and TRBJ2-3, the full variable domain is GAGVSQTPSNKVTEKGKYVELRCDPISGHTALYWYRQSLGQGPEFLIYFQGTGAADDSGLPNDRFFAVRPEGSVSTLKIQRTERGDSAVYLCASSRLVVDTQYFGPGTRLTVL.

Only one count was recorded for this clone. V usage is TRBV29-1 and J usage is TRBJ1-3; D is unclear. This CDR3 is 16 amino acids long. Per the germline V gene, CDR1 is SQVTM and CDR2 is ANQGSEA. The ends were cut back, 3 bases at V and 0 bases at J, with 15 bases in the middle. CDR3 sequence (DNA): TGCAGCGTTGAGGGTGGTTGGGAGGACTCTGGAAACACCATATATTTT. Translation: CSVEGGWEDSGNTIYF.

The V call is TRBV29-1, the J call TRBJ2-2, with D possibly matching TRBD2 (5 bases). Germline values: CDR1 SQVTM, CDR2 ANQGSEA. V gave up 2 bases and J gave up 6 bases, with 10 bases separating them. The CDR3 has 13 amino acids. CDR3 protein: CSVENRGSGELFF. As DNA, the CDR3 is TGCAGCGTTGAAAACAGAGGGTCCGGGGAGCTGTTTTTT.

The J gene is TRBJ2-3, the V gene TRBV4-2; D is uncertain. The germline V gene encodes CDR1 LGHNA and CDR2 YNFKEQ. The length of the CDR3 is 19 residues. V lost 0 bases and J 2 bases, leaving 21 bases between the germline ends. The CDR3 loop reads CASSQDPEDPSYNTDTQYF. The CDR3 bases are TGTGCCAGCAGCCAAGACCCTGAGGACCCCTCTTATAACACAGATACGCAGTATTTT.